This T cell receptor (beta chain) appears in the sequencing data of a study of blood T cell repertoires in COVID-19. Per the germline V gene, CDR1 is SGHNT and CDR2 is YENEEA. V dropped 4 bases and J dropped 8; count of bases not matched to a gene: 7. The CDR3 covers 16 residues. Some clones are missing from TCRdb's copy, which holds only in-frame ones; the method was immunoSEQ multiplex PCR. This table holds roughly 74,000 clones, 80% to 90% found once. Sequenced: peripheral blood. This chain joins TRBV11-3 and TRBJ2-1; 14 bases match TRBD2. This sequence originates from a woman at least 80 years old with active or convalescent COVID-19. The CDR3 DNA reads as TGTGCCAGCAGCTCGATGACTAGCGGGGGGGGACATGAGCAGTTCTTC. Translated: CASSSMTSGGGHEQFF.